Reported below is one TCR beta chain. These data are taken from a study of cytomegalovirus exposure and HLA in healthy donors. PCR employed 60 Vbeta and 13 Jbeta primers. The protocol was immunoSEQ multiplex PCR, while the TCRdb copy is restricted to in-frame clones and leaves out a portion. The sample consists of 95,000 to 110,000 clones, over 60% of them appearing once. Germline CDR1 ENHRY, CDR2 SYGVKD. This CDR3 contains 17 residues. The ends lost 0 bases at V and 4 bases at J; junction bases unmatched: 7. The source material was PBMCs. V usage is TRBV10-3 and J usage is TRBJ1-5; TRBD1 aligns across 9 bases. This TCR was sampled from a male donor in good health and CMV-seronegative. CDR3 sequence (DNA): TGTGCCATCAGTGAGTCGGAGGGACAGGGAGATAATCAGCCCCAGCATTTT. This encodes CAISESEGQGDNQPQHF.